This TCR beta chain stems from a study of early T cells in non-severe SARS-CoV-2 infection. Overall study results and limits: VDJdb matches were skewed toward anti-spike CD8 T cell responses.

This CDR3 comprises 12 residues. Germline V gene sequence: CDR1 SGHRS, CDR2 YFSETQ. The V end was cut by 0 bases, the J end by 8 bases, with 8 bases between. Concerning this clonotype itself: Its antigen remains unidentified.

Individual cDNA molecules received unique molecular identifiers during library preparation. TCRdb re-called the 5' RACE reads with MiXCR, one entry per CDR3 protein. Found here are approximately 35,000 distinct CDR3 sequences, under 6.5% of them singletons; the top ten hold 10% to 15%. The chain couples TRBV5-1 to TRBJ1-1; D not certain. This clonotype originated in an adult who was a healthcare worker with PCR-confirmed SARS-CoV-2 infection or an uninfected control (not recorded which). What was sequenced was whole blood. CDR3 nucleotides: TGCGCCAGCAGCTTGGGTGGGGAAGAAGCTTTCTTT. Translation: CASSLGGEEAFF.